This T cell receptor (beta chain) was sequenced for a study of read filtering for tumor transcriptome and immune sequencing. Study-level background: R-ISS stage counts were under ten for I, roughly 15 for II, about seven for III. After DNase treatment, RNA was made into whole-transcriptome libraries.

This CDR3 contains 15 residues. Trimming pared 3 bases from V and 0 bases from J, leaving 9 bases between. This clonotype occurred a few times. Molecular barcoded adaptors covering alpha/delta and beta/gamma chains were used on 400 to 450 ng RNA. TCRdb reprocessed the reads via MiXCR and lists one record per CDR3 protein. The sample shows 50,000 or so distinct CDR3 sequences, 9% to 15% of them seen only once. What was sequenced was a population of CD138-negative cells sorted from bone marrow. This clonotype was obtained from a donor over 35 with multiple myeloma. The gene calls are TRBV12-3 or TRBV12-4 and TRBJ1-3; D is undetermined. The CDR3 DNA reads TGTGCCAGCAGTTTGGGGTCAGTCTCTGGAAACACCATATATTTT. Translation gives CASSLGSVSGNTIYF.